This T cell receptor beta chain was identified in a study of shared clonotypes between healthy human individuals. This CDR3 is 15 amino acids long. V lost 6 bases to trimming and J lost 0 bases; unmatched junction nucleotides: 2. The germline CDR1 and CDR2 sequences are SNHLY and FYNNEI. Libraries were prepared by immunoSEQ multiplex PCR; TCRdb keeps only in-frame clonotypes and omits some of them. Of about 1.1 million clones in the sample, approximately 80% were seen once. This chain uses TRBV2 with TRBJ2-1; 10 bases are shared with TRBD2. The sequencing sample was made of memory CD4+ T cells from PBMCs. Subset: CD45RA-negative fraction. This sequence was found in a man younger than 35 in good health. Some clones in this sample may be carry-over from other donors' samples. Written as DNA, the CDR3 is TGTGCCAGCAGCTCTAGCGGGAGCTCCTACAATGAGCAGTTCTTC. It codes for CASSSSGSSYNEQFF.